One sample yielded the 26 T cell receptor beta chains listed below, sequenced in a study of blood T cell repertoires in COVID-19. The data were produced by immunoSEQ multiplex PCR, yet TCRdb's version contains in-frame clones alone and is incomplete. This table holds some 210,000 clones, roughly four fifths found once. Sequencing input: PBMCs or T cells enriched from blood (not recorded which). The receptors here all came from a man aged 35 to 55 who had recovered from COVID-19.

The chain combines TRBV2 with TRBJ1-5; 8 bases line up with TRBD1. The CDR3 totals 14 residues. The V segment lost 10 bases and the J segment 2 bases; nucleotides outside the gene matches: 7. Germline loops: CDR1 SNHLY, CDR2 FYNNEI. The CDR3: CATQDREGNQPQHF. The DNA of the CDR3 is TGTGCCACCCAGGACAGGGAGGGCAATCAGCCCCAGCATTTT.

CDR3 DNA sequence: TGTGCCAGTAGTATCGACAGGGGTTATGGCTACACCTTC. Translated, it gives CASSIDRGYGYTF. The gene calls are TRBV19 and TRBJ1-2; TRBD1 aligns across 8 bases. With 3 bases clipped from V and 5 bases from J, the junction kept 2 bases outside the gene matches. Germline values: CDR1 LNHDA, CDR2 SQIVND (reference sequence). The CDR3 is made up of 13 amino acids.

The CDR3 loop is CASSLYSSSGNTIYF. For the CDR3, the DNA is TGTGCCAGCAGCTTATATTCTTCCTCTGGAAACACCATATATTTT. The V and J genes are TRBV7-9 and TRBJ1-3; no reliable D call. The CDR3 extends over 15 amino acids. CDR1 and CDR2 from the germline V gene are SEHNR and FQNEAQ (reference sequence). V was shortened by 2 bases and J by 0 bases, with 8 bases between the two germline ends.

The chain joins TRBV7-9 to TRBJ2-1; D gene ambiguous. The CDR3 is 11 amino acids. Trimming took 3 bases from V and 7 from J, leaving 4 bases between them. CDR1 is SEHNR and CDR2 is FQNEAQ in the germline V gene (reference sequence). The CDR3 reads CASSFSNEQFF. The CDR3 DNA follows: TGTGCCAGCAGCTTCAGTAATGAGCAGTTCTTC. The whole variable domain, remainder taken from reference TRBV7-9 and TRBJ2-1, is DTGVSQNPRHKITKRGQNVTFRCDPISEHNRLYWYRQTLGQGPEFLTYFQNEAQLEKSRLLSDRFSAERPKGSFSTLEIQRTEQGDSAMYLCASSFSNEQFFGPGTRLTVL.

This clone was counted a single time. J is TRBJ2-3 and V is TRBV3-1 (or the pseudogene TRBV3-2); 7 bases are a match to TRBD1. This CDR3 is built from 16 residues. Germline V CDR1 and CDR2: LGHDT, YNNKEL (reference sequence). V gave up 5 bases and J gave up 1 base; unmatched junction bases: 9. This CDR3 is CASSSEPGQRTDTQYF. In DNA, the CDR3 is TGTGCCAGCAGCTCTGAACCGGGACAGCGCACAGATACGCAGTATTTT.

The chain recombines TRBV2 with TRBJ2-3; TRBD2 is a possible D gene (5 bases). CDR1 SNHLY and CDR2 FYNNEI come from the germline V gene. The V end lost 4 bases, the J end lost 6 bases, and 11 bases lay between the germline ends. The CDR3 is 13 amino acids. CDR3 DNA sequence: TGTGCCAGCAGTGCCGAGGGCCGGGATACGCAGTATTTT. Amino acids: CASSAEGRDTQYF. The whole variable domain, remainder taken from reference TRBV2 and TRBJ2-3, is EPEVTQTPSHQVTQMGQEVILRCVPISNHLYFYWYRQILGQKVEFLVSFYNNEISEKSEIFDDQFSVERPDGSNFTLKIRSTKLEDSAMYFCASSAEGRDTQYFGPGTRLTVL.

The rearrangement uses TRBV5-6 and TRBJ2-7; 11 bases fit TRBD2. The junction had 2 bases not matched to a gene; V was cut back by 4 bases and J by 2 bases. The germline CDR1 and CDR2 sequences are SGHDT and YYEEEE. This CDR3 comprises 14 residues. The CDR3 is CASSQTSGTYEQYF. The CDR3 bases are TGTGCCAGCAGCCAGACTAGCGGGACCTACGAGCAGTACTTC.

The chain employs TRBV5-6 and TRBJ2-7; TRBD1 aligns across 7 bases. Germline CDR1 and CDR2: SGHDT and YYEEEE. The CDR3 covers 14 residues. V gave up 4 bases and J gave up 3 bases; unmatched junction bases: 7. The CDR3 region is CASSPRRDSYEQYF. DNA of the CDR3: TGTGCCAGCAGCCCCCGCCGGGACAGCTACGAGCAGTACTTC.

This clone was found once. This chain uses TRBV12-3 or TRBV12-4 with TRBJ1-2; D gene unclear. The CDR3 is 13 residues long. The V end lost 5 bases, the J end lost 8 bases, and 15 bases lay between the germline ends. The CDR3 is CASSRTRGRGYTF. CDR3 DNA sequence: TGTGCCAGCAGTAGGACCCGGGGTCGGGGCTACACCTTC.

This chain links TRBV6-1 with TRBJ2-5, with D perhaps TRBD2 (7 bases). The CDR3 is 15 amino acids. The V end was cut by 0 bases, the J end by 2 bases, with 10 bases between. Germline-derived CDR1 and CDR2 are MNHNS and SASEGT. The CDR3 coding sequence is TGTGCCAGCAGTGAAGCAGCGGGACAACAAGAGACCCAGTACTTC. This gives the protein CASSEAAGQQETQYF.

The chain joins TRBV9 to TRBJ1-2; 9 bases align to TRBD1. Looked up from germline, CDR1 is SGDLS and CDR2 is YYNGEE. V shed 0 bases, J shed 7 bases, and the junction held 4 bases outside the gene matches. The CDR3 totals 14 residues. The CDR3 protein is CASSVGDRAGGYTF. CDR3 coding DNA: TGTGCCAGCAGCGTAGGGGACAGGGCTGGTGGCTACACCTTC.

The genes are TRBV19 and TRBJ1-5; tentatively, D is TRBD1 (5 bases). The V end was cut by 5 bases, the J end by 0 bases, with 11 bases between. Looked up from germline, CDR1 is LNHDA and CDR2 is SQIVND (reference sequence). The CDR3 totals 15 residues. The CDR3 protein is CASSSYRTSNQPQHF. CDR3 sequence (DNA): TGTGCCAGTAGTTCTTACAGGACTAGCAATCAGCCCCAGCATTTT.

CDR3 in DNA: TGTGCCAGCAGCTCTGGACAGGGCCTTAATTCACCCCTCCACTTT. Its protein is CASSSGQGLNSPLHF. The gene calls are TRBV7-6 and TRBJ1-6; TRBD1 agrees at 8 bases. Germline CDR1 reads SGHVS; CDR2 reads FNYEAQ. This CDR3 region has 15 residues. V dropped 4 bases and J dropped 6; count of bases not matched to a gene: 5.

J is TRBJ1-1 and V is TRBV18; D is ambiguous. Trimming removed 3 bases from V and 0 bases from J, with 5 bases in between. The CDR3 length is 13 residues. Germline CDR1 reads KGHSH; CDR2 reads LQKENI. CDR3 sequence reads: CASSPGVNTEAFF. The CDR3, as DNA: TGTGCCAGCTCACCCGGAGTGAACACTGAAGCTTTCTTT.

This chain connects TRBV5-6 to TRBJ1-5; D not certain. Germline CDR1 is SGHDT and CDR2 is YYEEEE. The CDR3 is 15 residues long. V lost 4 bases, J lost 7 bases, and 18 bases lay in between. CDR3: CASSLLGRVRQPQHF. DNA of the CDR3: TGTGCCAGCAGCCTGCTGGGGAGGGTGCGGCAGCCCCAGCATTTT. The variable domain in full, with the rest retrieved from reference TRBV5-6 and TRBJ1-5, is DAGVTQSPTHLIKTRGQQVTLRCSPKSGHDTVSWYQQALGQGPQFIFQYYEEEERQRGNFPDRFSGHQFPNYSSELNVNALLLGDSALYLCASSLLGRVRQPQHFGDGTRLSIL.

V gene TRBV3-1 (or the pseudogene TRBV3-2) combines with J gene TRBJ1-1; 11 bases map to TRBD1. CDR3 length: 17 residues. CDR1 is LGHDT and CDR2 is YNNKEL in the germline V gene (reference sequence). The J segment lost 5 bases and the V segment lost 2 bases, leaving 10 bases of the junction unmatched. Here the CDR3 DNA reads TGTGCCAGCAGCCAACATGGACAGGGGGCGAGGAGTACTGAAGCTTTCTTT. Its protein is CASSQHGQGARSTEAFF.

V usage is TRBV15 and J usage is TRBJ1-6; 7 bases are a match to TRBD1. This CDR3 comprises 14 residues. V lost 5 bases to trimming and J lost 10 bases; unmatched junction nucleotides: 8. Germline lookup yields CDR1 LNHNV and CDR2 YYDKDF (reference sequence). Here the CDR3 reads CATSGDRGFSPLHF. Here the CDR3 DNA reads TGTGCCACCAGCGGGGACAGAGGATTCTCACCCCTCCACTTT. Supplemented by reference TRBV15 and TRBJ1-6, the full variable domain reads DAMVIQNPRYQVTQFGKPVTLSCSQTLNHNVMYWYQQKSSQAPKLLFHYYDKDFNNEADTPDNFQSRRPNTSFCFLDIRSPGLGDTAMYLCATSGDRGFSPLHFGNGTRLTVT.

V is TRBV15 and J is TRBJ2-5; D may be TRBD1 (5 bases). V was cut by 5 bases and J by 4 bases, with 17 bases left in between. Per the germline V gene, CDR1 is LNHNV and CDR2 is YYDKDF (reference sequence). This CDR3 has 15 residues. In DNA form, the CDR3 reads TGTGCCACCAGCCCTATTGGGGCGGTTGGAGAGACCCAGTACTTC. Translated: CATSPIGAVGETQYF.

The chain uses TRBV4-2 and TRBJ2-1; D is undetermined. V lost 1 base to trimming and J lost 5 bases, with 6 bases between them. The germline CDR1 and CDR2 sequences are LGHNA and YNFKEQ. The CDR3 runs to 13 residues. The CDR3 protein is CASSQANDNEQFF. In DNA form, the CDR3 reads TGTGCCAGCAGCCAAGCTAACGACAATGAGCAGTTCTTC.

The chain couples TRBV5-1 to TRBJ1-2; D remains unclear. CDR1 and CDR2 (germline): SGHRS, YFSETQ. The CDR3 is made up of 14 amino acids. The V end lost 4 bases, the J end lost 2 bases, and 12 bases lay between the germline ends. In nucleotides, the CDR3 is TGCGCCAGCAGCCCCGGGGATCAGAACTATGGCTACACCTTC. Its protein product is CASSPGDQNYGYTF.

The CDR3 nucleotides are TGCGCCAGCAGTGGGCTGGAGCAGTTCTTC. This encodes CASSGLEQFF. The chain couples TRBV10-2 to TRBJ2-1; unclear D gene. V was shortened by 4 bases and J by 10 bases, with 5 bases between the two germline ends. Germline CDR1 and CDR2: WSHSY and SAAADI. This CDR3 contains 10 residues.

The table lists this clone with a few counts. This chain uses TRBV30 with TRBJ1-1, with D tentatively TRBD1 (6 bases). The germline V gene has CDR1 GTSNPN and CDR2 SVGIG (reference sequence). V lost 3 bases to trimming and J lost 4 bases, with 15 bases between them. This CDR3 comprises 14 residues. CDR3 nucleotide sequence: TGTGCCTGGAGAAAACAGGGCCTCCTCACTGAAGCTTTCTTT. It translates to CAWRKQGLLTEAFF.

V and J are TRBV7-2 and TRBJ1-2, with a possible D match to TRBD1 (5 bases). CDR1 and CDR2 (germline): SGHTA, FQGNSA. The CDR3 consists of 14 residues. V lost 2 bases and J lost 4, with 11 bases in between. The CDR3 sequence is CASSLSGSSYGYTF. The DNA for the CDR3 is TGTGCCAGCAGCTTATCAGGGTCTAGCTATGGCTACACCTTC.

V and J are TRBV2 and TRBJ2-3, with TRBD2 matching 12 bases. This CDR3 has 15 residues. Trimming took 8 bases from V and 1 from J; bases not matched to a gene: 4. Per germline, CDR1 SNHLY and CDR2 FYNNEI. DNA of the CDR3: TGTGCCAGCGCCAGACTAGCGGGGGGCACAGATACGCAGTATTTT. It encodes CASARLAGGTDTQYF. The full variable domain, in which reference TRBV2 and TRBJ2-3 provide the parts outside the CDR3, is EPEVTQTPSHQVTQMGQEVILRCVPISNHLYFYWYRQILGQKVEFLVSFYNNEISEKSEIFDDQFSVERPDGSNFTLKIRSTKLEDSAMYFCASARLAGGTDTQYFGPGTRLTVL.

J is TRBJ1-6 and V is TRBV7-9, with 8 positions matching TRBD1. The J segment lost 6 bases and the V segment lost 5 bases, leaving 6 bases of the junction unmatched. The CDR3 has 15 residues. Germline-derived CDR1 and CDR2 are SEHNR and FQNEAQ (reference sequence). This CDR3 is CASSPGQGANSPLHF. CDR3 DNA sequence: TGTGCCAGCAGCCCAGGACAGGGTGCTAATTCACCCCTCCACTTT.

The rearrangement uses TRBV3-1 (or the pseudogene TRBV3-2) and TRBJ2-2; 7 positions agree with TRBD1. CDR3 length: 17 amino acids. J lost 3 bases, V lost 0 bases, and 7 bases had no gene match. Germline-derived CDR1 and CDR2 are LGHDT and YNNKEL (reference sequence). CDR3 sequence: CASSQDMRGRDTGELFF. In DNA, the CDR3 is TGTGCCAGCAGCCAAGATATGAGGGGGCGCGACACCGGGGAGCTGTTTTTT.